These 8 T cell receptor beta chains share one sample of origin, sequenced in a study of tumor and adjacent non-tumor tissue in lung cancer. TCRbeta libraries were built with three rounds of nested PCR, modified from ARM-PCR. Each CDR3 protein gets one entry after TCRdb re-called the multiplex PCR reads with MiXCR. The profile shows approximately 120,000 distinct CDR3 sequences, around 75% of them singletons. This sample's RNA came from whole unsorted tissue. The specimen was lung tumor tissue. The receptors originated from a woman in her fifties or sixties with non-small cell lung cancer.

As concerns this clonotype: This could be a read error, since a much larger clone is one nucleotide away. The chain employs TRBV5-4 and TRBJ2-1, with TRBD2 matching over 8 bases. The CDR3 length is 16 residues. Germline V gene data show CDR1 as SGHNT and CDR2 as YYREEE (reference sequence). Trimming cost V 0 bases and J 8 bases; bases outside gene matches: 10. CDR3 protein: CASSLGIGGAVDEQFF. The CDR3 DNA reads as TGTGCCAGCAGCTTGGGCATCGGGGGGGCAGTGGATGAGCAGTTCTTC.

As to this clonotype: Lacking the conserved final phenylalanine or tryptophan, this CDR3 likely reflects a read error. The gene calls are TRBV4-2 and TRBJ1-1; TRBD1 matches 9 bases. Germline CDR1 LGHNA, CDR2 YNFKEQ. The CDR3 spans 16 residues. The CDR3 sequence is CVSSQEGGTGPTEAFI. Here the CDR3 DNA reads TGTGTCAGCAGCCAAGAAGGCGGGACAGGGCCCACTGAAGCTTTCATT.

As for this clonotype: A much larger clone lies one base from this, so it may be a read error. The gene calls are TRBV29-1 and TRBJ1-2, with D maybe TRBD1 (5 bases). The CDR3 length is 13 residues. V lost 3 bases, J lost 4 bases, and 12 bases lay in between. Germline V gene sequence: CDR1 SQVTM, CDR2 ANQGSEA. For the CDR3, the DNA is TGCAGCGTTGACGGAGGGGCTCTCTATGGCTACACCTTC. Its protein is CSVDGGALYGYTF.

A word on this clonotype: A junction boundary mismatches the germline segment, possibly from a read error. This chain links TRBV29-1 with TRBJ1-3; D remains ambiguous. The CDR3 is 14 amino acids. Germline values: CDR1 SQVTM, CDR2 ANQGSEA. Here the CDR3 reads CSFDEGYSGNTIYF. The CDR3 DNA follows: TGCAGCTTTGATGAGGGTTACAGCGGAAACACCATATATTTT.

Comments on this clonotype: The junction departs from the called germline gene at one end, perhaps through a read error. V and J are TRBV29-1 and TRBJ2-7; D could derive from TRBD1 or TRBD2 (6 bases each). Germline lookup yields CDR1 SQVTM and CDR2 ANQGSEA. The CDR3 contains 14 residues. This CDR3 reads CRVAGGHRVYEQYF. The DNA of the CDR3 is TGCAGGGTTGCTGGAGGGCACAGGGTCTACGAGCAGTACTTC.

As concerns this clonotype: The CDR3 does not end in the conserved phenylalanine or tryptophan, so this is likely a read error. CDR3 coding DNA: TGCGCCAGCAGCCACGAATCTAGGACAGGGGCCTACTATGGGTACACCTTA. This gives the protein CASSHESRTGAYYGYTL. This chain uses TRBV4-1 with TRBJ1-2, with 9 bases matching TRBD1. CDR1 and CDR2 (germline): MGHRA, YSYEKL. The CDR3 consists of 17 residues.

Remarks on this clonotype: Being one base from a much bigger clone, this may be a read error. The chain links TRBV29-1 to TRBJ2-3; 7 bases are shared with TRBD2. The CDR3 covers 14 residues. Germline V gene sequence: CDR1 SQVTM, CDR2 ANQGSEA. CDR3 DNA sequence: TGCAGCGTCGGGGTGGCACGGGAGGCAGATTCGCAGTATTTT. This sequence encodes CSVGVAREADSQYF.

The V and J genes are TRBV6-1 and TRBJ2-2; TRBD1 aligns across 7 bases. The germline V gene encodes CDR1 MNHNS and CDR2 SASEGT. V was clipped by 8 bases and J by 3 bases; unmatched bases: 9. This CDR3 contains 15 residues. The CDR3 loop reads CASSEDRPYTGELFF. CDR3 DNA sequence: TGTGCCAGCTCTGAGGACAGGCCGTACACCGGGGAGCTGTTTTTT.